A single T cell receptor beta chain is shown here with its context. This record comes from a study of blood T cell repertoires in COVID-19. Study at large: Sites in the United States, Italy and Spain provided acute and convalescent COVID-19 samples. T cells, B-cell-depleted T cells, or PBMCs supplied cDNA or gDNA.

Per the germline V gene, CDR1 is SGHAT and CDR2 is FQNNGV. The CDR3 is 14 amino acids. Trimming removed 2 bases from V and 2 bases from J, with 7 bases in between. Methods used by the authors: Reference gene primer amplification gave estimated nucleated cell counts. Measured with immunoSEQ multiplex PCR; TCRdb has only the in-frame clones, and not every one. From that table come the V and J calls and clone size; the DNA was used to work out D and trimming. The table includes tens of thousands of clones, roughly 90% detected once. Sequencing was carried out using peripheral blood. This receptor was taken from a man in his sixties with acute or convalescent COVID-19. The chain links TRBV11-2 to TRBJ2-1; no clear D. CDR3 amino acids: CASSLSLPYNEQFF. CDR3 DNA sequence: TGTGCCAGCAGCTTAAGCCTCCCCTACAATGAGCAGTTCTTC.